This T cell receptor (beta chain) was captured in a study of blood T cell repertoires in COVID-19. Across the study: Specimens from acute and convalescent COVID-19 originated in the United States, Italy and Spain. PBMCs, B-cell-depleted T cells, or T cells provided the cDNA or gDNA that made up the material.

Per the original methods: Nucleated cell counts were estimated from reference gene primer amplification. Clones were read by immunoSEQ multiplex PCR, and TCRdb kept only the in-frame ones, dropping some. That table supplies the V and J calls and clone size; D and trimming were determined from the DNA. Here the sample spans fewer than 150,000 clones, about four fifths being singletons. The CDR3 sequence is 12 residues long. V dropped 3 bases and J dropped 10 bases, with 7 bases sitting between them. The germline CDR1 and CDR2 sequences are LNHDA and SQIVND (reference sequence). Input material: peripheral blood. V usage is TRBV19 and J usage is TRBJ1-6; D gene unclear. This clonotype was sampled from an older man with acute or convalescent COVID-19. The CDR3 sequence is CASSMEKSPLHF. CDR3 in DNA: TGTGCCAGTAGTATGGAGAAATCACCCCTCCACTTT.